These 22 T cell receptor beta chains originate from one sample sequenced in a study of blood T cell repertoires in COVID-19. Produced via immunoSEQ multiplex PCR; TCRdb's table is partial and in-frame only. The table has some 210,000 clones, roughly four fifths seen once. Sequencing used peripheral blood. The receptors originated from a woman between 40 and 50 years old with acute or convalescent COVID-19.

V usage is TRBV4-1 and J usage is TRBJ1-2; 7 bases agree with TRBD1. The V segment lost 1 base and the J segment 3 bases; nucleotides outside the gene matches: 5. This CDR3 has 15 residues. CDR1 and CDR2 from the germline V gene are MGHRA and YSYEKL. CDR3 coding DNA: TGCGCCAGCAGCCAAGGTGGACAGGCGTACTATGGCTACACCTTC. Amino acids: CASSQGGQAYYGYTF.

The chain joins TRBV7-9 to TRBJ2-7; no clear D. The CDR3 is 16 amino acids. Germline V gene data show CDR1 as SEHNR and CDR2 as FQNEAQ (reference sequence). Trimming left V 3 bases short and J 3 bases short, with 18 bases between. The CDR3 DNA sequence: TGTGCCAGCAGCTTCTGGGCAGCCTCCTCTAACTACGAGCAGTACTTC. This codes for CASSFWAASSNYEQYF.

The chain employs TRBV3-1 (or the pseudogene TRBV3-2) and TRBJ2-7, with 12 bases fitting TRBD1. Germline assignment: CDR1 LGHDT and CDR2 YNNKEL (reference sequence). The J segment lost 4 bases and the V segment lost 4 bases, leaving 2 bases of the junction unmatched. The CDR3 sequence is 14 residues long. CDR3 amino acids: CASSRGQGAYEQYF. The CDR3, as DNA: TGTGCCAGCAGCCGGGGACAGGGGGCATACGAGCAGTACTTC.

This chain links TRBV11-2 with TRBJ1-6; the match to TRBD1 covers 9 bases. Germline CDR1 reads SGHAT; CDR2 reads FQNNGV. V lost 4 bases and J lost 7; bases outside the gene matches: 5. The CDR3 totals 15 residues. CDR3 coding DNA: TGTGCCAGCAGCTCGTTGGGACAGGGAAATTCACCCCTCCACTTT. Translated: CASSSLGQGNSPLHF.

This sequence joins TRBV7-8 and TRBJ1-2; D perhaps matches TRBD1 (6 bases). This CDR3 is built from 16 residues. V lost 5 bases to trimming and J lost 2 bases, with 18 bases between them. Germline V gene sequence: CDR1 SGHVS, CDR2 FQNEAQ. CDR3 protein: CASSLTGNLGNYGYTF. DNA for the CDR3: TGTGCCAGCAGCCTTACAGGGAATCTAGGGAACTATGGCTACACCTTC. Using reference TRBV7-8 and TRBJ1-2 for the parts outside the CDR3, the full variable domain is GAGVSQSPRYKVAKRGQDVALRCDPISGHVSLFWYQQALGQGPEFLTYFQNEAQLDKSGLPSDRFFAERPEGSVSTLKIQRTQQEDSAVYLCASSLTGNLGNYGYTFGSGTRLTVV.

The genes are TRBV7-2 and TRBJ2-7, with D tentatively TRBD2 (6 bases). V was cut by 5 bases and J by 6 bases, with 20 bases left in between. CDR1 SGHTA and CDR2 FQGNSA come from the germline V gene. The CDR3 extends over 15 amino acids. The CDR3 DNA is TGTGCCAGCAGCGGGGGTAGCGGATCCGTTGGCGAGCAGTACTTC. Its translation: CASSGGSGSVGEQYF.

The rearrangement links TRBV10-2 to TRBJ2-2, with 7 bases that match TRBD1. CDR1 WSHSY and CDR2 SAAADI come from the germline V gene. V lost 2 bases and J lost 4; bases outside the gene matches: 4. This CDR3 has 15 residues. DNA of the CDR3: TGCGCCAGCAGTGAGGGACAGGTACTCACCGGGGAGCTGTTTTTT. As protein: CASSEGQVLTGELFF.

This chain uses TRBV6-2 or TRBV6-3 with TRBJ1-5, with a tentative D call TRBD1 (5 bases). This CDR3 spans 17 amino acids. V lost 1 base and J 0 bases, leaving 13 bases between the germline ends. Germline values: CDR1 MNHEY, CDR2 SVGEGT. The CDR3 sequence is CASSYWQGINSNQPQHF. The CDR3 bases are TGTGCCAGCAGTTACTGGCAGGGCATTAATAGCAATCAGCCCCAGCATTTT.

CDR3 in DNA: TGTGCCAGCAGCTTCGCCGGGACCCAGTACTTC. Its protein is CASSFAGTQYF. The rearrangement uses TRBV5-5 and TRBJ2-5; no clear D. Germline CDR1 reads SGHKS; CDR2 reads YYEKEE (reference sequence). The CDR3 is made up of 11 amino acids. V was trimmed by 2 bases and J by 7 bases, leaving 6 bases between them.

There are a few counts of this clone. The V and J genes are TRBV20-1 and TRBJ1-1; D is uncertain. The CDR3 spans 12 residues. V shed 3 bases and J shed 2 bases, with 7 bases lying between them. The germline gives CDR1 DFQATT, CDR2 SNEGSKA (reference sequence). CDR3 amino acids: CSASHLNTEAFF. CDR3 bases: TGCAGTGCTAGTCACCTAAACACTGAAGCTTTCTTT.

Regarding this clone: At one of its ends the junction is not consistent with the germline gene, which may arise from a read error. The V and J genes are TRBV2 and TRBJ1-1; TRBD1 might be the D (6 bases). Looked up from germline, CDR1 is SNHLY and CDR2 is FYNNEI. The CDR3 runs 14 residues. The CDR3 DNA sequence: TGTGCCAACAGTTTTGACCAGGGGCGGACTGAAGCTTTCTTT. As protein: CANSFDQGRTEAFF. Drawing the rest from reference TRBV2 and TRBJ1-1, the complete variable domain is EPEVTQTPSHQVTQMGQEVILRCVPISNHLYFYWYRQILGQKVEFLVSFYNNEISEKSEIFDDQFSVERPDGSNFTLKIRSTKLEDSAMYFCANSFDQGRTEAFFGQGTRLTVV.

This clone occurred once. V gene TRBV5-1 combines with J gene TRBJ2-1; 11 bases line up with TRBD2. Trimming took 5 bases from V and 7 from J; bases not matched to a gene: 8. Germline V CDR1 and CDR2: SGHRS, YFSETQ. The CDR3 runs 15 residues. The CDR3 nucleotides are TGCGCCAGCAGTTCTCTAGCGGGGGGATGGAATGAGCAGTTCTTC. Its protein is CASSSLAGGWNEQFF.

The rearrangement joins TRBV12-3 or TRBV12-4 to TRBJ2-2, with TRBD1 matching over 9 bases. The CDR3 runs 13 residues. With V trimmed by 6 bases and J by 5 bases, 1 base remained unmatched. The CDR3 bases are TGTGCCAGCAGCGACAGGGGGACCGGGGAGCTGTTTTTT. The encoded protein is CASSDRGTGELFF.

This chain joins TRBV6-6 and TRBJ2-7; no reliable D call. V lost 2 bases to trimming and J lost 4 bases, with 9 bases between them. The CDR3 length is 13 residues. In germline, CDR1 is MNHNY, CDR2 SVGAGI (reference sequence). In DNA, the CDR3 is TGTGCCAGCAGTTACGAGACTTTTTACGAGCAGTACTTC. Translating it yields CASSYETFYEQYF.

The rearrangement uses TRBV18 and TRBJ2-7; D uncertain. The CDR3 covers 13 residues. Looked up from germline, CDR1 is KGHSH and CDR2 is LQKENI. V lost 2 bases and J lost 2, with 7 bases in between. CDR3 bases: TGTGCCAGCTCACCAACACCCCCCTACGAGCAGTACTTC. Its protein is CASSPTPPYEQYF.

This clone was observed a few times. The rearrangement joins TRBV5-1 to TRBJ1-1; 7 bases are shared with TRBD1. V lost 4 bases to trimming and J lost 3 bases; unmatched junction nucleotides: 6. The length of the CDR3 is 14 residues. Looked up from germline, CDR1 is SGHRS and CDR2 is YFSETQ. Here the CDR3 DNA reads TGCGCCAGCAGCCACAGGGGACCGGACACTGAAGCTTTCTTT. It translates to CASSHRGPDTEAFF.

The rearrangement joins TRBV5-1 to TRBJ2-3; possible D gene TRBD2, 5 bases. Deletions cut 4 bases from V and 4 bases from J, with 10 bases between. The CDR3 length is 13 residues. From germline, CDR1 is SGHRS and CDR2 YFSETQ. This CDR3 is CASSTRLSDTQYF. DNA for the CDR3: TGCGCCAGCAGCACCCGACTATCAGATACGCAGTATTTT.

V usage is TRBV19 and J usage is TRBJ2-1, with D maybe TRBD2 (5 bases). Germline CDR1 and CDR2: LNHDA and SQIVND (reference sequence). This CDR3 contains 16 residues. Trimming stripped 3 bases from V and 0 bases from J, with 12 bases between. CDR3 nucleotide sequence: TGTGCCAGTAGTATTCAGCGGTCCCTCTCCTACAATGAGCAGTTCTTC. It encodes CASSIQRSLSYNEQFF.

V usage is TRBV19 and J usage is TRBJ2-1; no clear D gene. V lost 6 bases, J lost 7 bases, and 13 bases lay in between. The germline CDR1 and CDR2 sequences are LNHDA and SQIVND (reference sequence). This CDR3 is 13 amino acids long. The CDR3 region is CASRSDGENEQFF. The CDR3 nucleotides are TGTGCCAGTAGATCCGACGGAGAAAATGAGCAGTTCTTC.

The rearrangement joins TRBV6-2 or TRBV6-3 to TRBJ2-3, with a weak D call TRBD1 (5 bases). V lost 6 bases and J lost 2, with 24 bases in between. CDR1 and CDR2 from the germline V gene are MNHEY and SVGEGT. This CDR3 contains 18 residues. The DNA of the CDR3 is TGTGCCAGCAGCCTAAACCCCGACAGCTTTGGTAACACAGATACGCAGTATTTT. Protein product: CASSLNPDSFGNTDTQYF.

The chain recombines TRBV30 with TRBJ1-3; D gene uncertain. CDR1 and CDR2 from the germline V gene are GTSNPN and SVGIG (reference sequence). The V end was cut by 0 bases, the J end by 0 bases, with 6 bases between. The CDR3 loop spans 14 amino acids. The CDR3 here is CAWSVTSSGNTIYF. CDR3 bases: TGTGCCTGGAGTGTTACTAGCTCTGGAAACACCATATATTTT.

The chain employs TRBV24-1 and TRBJ2-1; 7 bases agree with TRBD2. The CDR3 length is 13 residues. Germline CDR1 is KGHDR and CDR2 is SFDVKD. Unmatched junction bases numbered 5, after V lost 1 base and J lost 12 bases. The CDR3 is CATSDFLKRGQFF. The CDR3, as DNA: TGTGCCACCAGTGATTTTCTCAAGCGGGGGCAGTTCTTC.